In its sample, the clone carrying this T cell receptor beta chain was seen once. Its antigen remains unknown. The sample originates from a study of T cell repertoires in cytomegalovirus infection. At the level of the study: Selected CMV epitopes included recently identified HLA-C-restricted ones as well as well-studied HLA-B-restricted ones.

Study-wide results and caveats: Cumulative frequency of public TCR beta families picked out carriers of CMV plus the relevant HLA. HLA-C-restricted CMV clonotypes gave the most frequent clonotype in two of eight donors.

After removal of 8 bases from V and 7 bases from J, the junction contained 12 bases not matched to a gene. The CDR3 sequence is 15 residues long. The germline CDR1 and CDR2 sequences are DFQATT and SNEGSKA (reference sequence). TCRdb passed the reads through MiXCR, listing each CDR3 protein once. The table includes around 770,000 distinct CDR3 sequences, 29% detected once. J is TRBJ2-2 and V is TRBV20-1; 11 bases agree with TRBD2. This clonotype was obtained from a human donor in good health (CMV status not recorded). Some clones in this sample may be carry-over from other donors' samples. The sequencing here drew on cultured CD8+ T cells from PBMCs, taken from culture after CMV antigen stimulation. The CDR3 nucleotides are TGCAGTTCCCTCTATACTAGCGGGGGTATCGGGGAGCTGTTTTTT. Its translation: CSSLYTSGGIGELFF.